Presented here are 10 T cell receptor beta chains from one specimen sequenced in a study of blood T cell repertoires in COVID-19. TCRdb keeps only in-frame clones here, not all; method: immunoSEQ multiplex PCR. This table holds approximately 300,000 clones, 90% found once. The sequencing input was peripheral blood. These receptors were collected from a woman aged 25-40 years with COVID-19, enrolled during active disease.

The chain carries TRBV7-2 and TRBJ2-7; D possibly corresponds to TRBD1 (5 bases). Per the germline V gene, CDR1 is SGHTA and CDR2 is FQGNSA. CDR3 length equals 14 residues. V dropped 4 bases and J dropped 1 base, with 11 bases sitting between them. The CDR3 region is CASSSYRFSYEQYF. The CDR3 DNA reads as TGTGCCAGCAGCTCCTACAGGTTTTCCTACGAGCAGTACTTC.

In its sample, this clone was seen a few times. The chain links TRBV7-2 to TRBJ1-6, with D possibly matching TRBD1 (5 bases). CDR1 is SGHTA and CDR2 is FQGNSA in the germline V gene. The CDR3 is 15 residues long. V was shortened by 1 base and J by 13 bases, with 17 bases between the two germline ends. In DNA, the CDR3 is TGTGCCAGCAGCTTAGGGGGAGGACATACCGGGCCCCTCCACTTT. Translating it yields CASSLGGGHTGPLHF.

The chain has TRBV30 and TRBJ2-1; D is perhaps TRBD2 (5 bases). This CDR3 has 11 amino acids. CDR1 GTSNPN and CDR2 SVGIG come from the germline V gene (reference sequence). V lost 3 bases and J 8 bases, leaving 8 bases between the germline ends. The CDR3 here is CAWSADYEQFF. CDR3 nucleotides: TGTGCCTGGAGCGCGGACTATGAGCAGTTCTTC.

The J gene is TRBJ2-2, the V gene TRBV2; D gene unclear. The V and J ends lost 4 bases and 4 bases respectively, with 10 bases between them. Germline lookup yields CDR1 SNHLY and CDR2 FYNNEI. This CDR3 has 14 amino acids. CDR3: CASSGWQATGELFF. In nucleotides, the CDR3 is TGTGCCAGCAGTGGTTGGCAGGCCACCGGGGAGCTGTTTTTT. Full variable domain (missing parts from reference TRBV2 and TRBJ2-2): EPEVTQTPSHQVTQMGQEVILRCVPISNHLYFYWYRQILGQKVEFLVSFYNNEISEKSEIFDDQFSVERPDGSNFTLKIRSTKLEDSAMYFCASSGWQATGELFFGEGSRLTVL.

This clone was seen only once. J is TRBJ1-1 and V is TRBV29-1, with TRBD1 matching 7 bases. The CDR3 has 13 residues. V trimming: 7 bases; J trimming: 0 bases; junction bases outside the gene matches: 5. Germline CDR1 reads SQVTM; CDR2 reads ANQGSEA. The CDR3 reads CSARGQMNTEAFF. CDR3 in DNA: TGCAGCGCTCGGGGACAGATGAACACTGAAGCTTTCTTT.

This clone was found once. In DNA form, the CDR3 reads TGTGCCAGCAGCCAAGCAAGGAGGACAGTTTACAATGAGCAGTTCTTC. Amino acids: CASSQARRTVYNEQFF. The rearrangement uses TRBV4-2 and TRBJ2-1, with a tentative D call TRBD1 (6 bases). The CDR3 is 16 residues long. Germline lookup yields CDR1 LGHNA and CDR2 YNFKEQ. Trimming cost V 1 base and J 4 bases, with 14 bases left between them.

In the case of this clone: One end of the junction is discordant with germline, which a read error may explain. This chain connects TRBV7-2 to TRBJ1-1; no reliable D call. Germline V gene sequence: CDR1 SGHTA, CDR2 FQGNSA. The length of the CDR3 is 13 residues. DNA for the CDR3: TGCGCCAGCAGCTTATATGGGCGCACTGAAGCTTTCTTT. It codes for CASSLYGRTEAFF.

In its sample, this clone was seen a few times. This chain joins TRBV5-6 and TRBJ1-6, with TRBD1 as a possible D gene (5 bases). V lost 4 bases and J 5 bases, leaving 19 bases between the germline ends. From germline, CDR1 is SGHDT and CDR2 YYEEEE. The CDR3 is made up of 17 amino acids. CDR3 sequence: CASSRDWGVKHNSPLHF. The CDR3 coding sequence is TGTGCCAGCAGCCGGGATTGGGGGGTTAAGCATAATTCACCCCTCCACTTT.

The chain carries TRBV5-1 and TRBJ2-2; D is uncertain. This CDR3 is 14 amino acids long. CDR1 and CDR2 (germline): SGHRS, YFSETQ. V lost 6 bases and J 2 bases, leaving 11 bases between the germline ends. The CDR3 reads CASTPTYNTGELFF. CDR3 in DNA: TGCGCCAGCACCCCAACTTATAACACCGGGGAGCTGTTTTTT. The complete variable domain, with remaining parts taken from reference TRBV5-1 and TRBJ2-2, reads KAGVTQTPRYLIKTRGQQVTLSCSPISGHRSVSWYQQTPGQGLQFLFEYFSETQRNKGNFPGRFSGRQFSNSRSEMNVSTLELGDSALYLCASTPTYNTGELFFGEGSRLTVL.

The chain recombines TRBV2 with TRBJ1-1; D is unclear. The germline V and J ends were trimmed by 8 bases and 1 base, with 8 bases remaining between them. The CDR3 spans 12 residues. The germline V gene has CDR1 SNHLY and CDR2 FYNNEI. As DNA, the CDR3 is TGTGCCAGCGGGTACAGGAACACTGAAGCTTTCTTT. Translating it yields CASGYRNTEAFF.